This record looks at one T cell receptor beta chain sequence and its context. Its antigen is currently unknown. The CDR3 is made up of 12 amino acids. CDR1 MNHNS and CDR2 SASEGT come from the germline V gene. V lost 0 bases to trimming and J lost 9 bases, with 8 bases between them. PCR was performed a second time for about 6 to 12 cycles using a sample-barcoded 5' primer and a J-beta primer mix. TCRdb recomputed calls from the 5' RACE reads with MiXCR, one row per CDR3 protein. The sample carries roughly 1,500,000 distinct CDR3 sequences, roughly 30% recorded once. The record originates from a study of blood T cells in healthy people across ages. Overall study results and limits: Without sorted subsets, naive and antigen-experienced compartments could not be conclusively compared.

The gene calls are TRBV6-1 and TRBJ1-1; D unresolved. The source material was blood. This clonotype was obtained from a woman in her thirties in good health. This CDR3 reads CASSEAPLQAFF. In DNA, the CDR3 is TGTGCCAGCAGTGAAGCTCCGCTACAAGCTTTCTTT.